Listed here are 21 T cell receptor beta chains from one sample, sequenced in a study of CD8+ T cells in alopecia areata (dated by TCRdb to the late 2010s). The time point label, read with the paper, signifies: roughly 27 days on oral tofacitinib. The treatment or condition label, read with the paper, signifies: oral pan-JAK inhibitor, 5-10 mg twice daily. Library preparation was by the immunoSEQ multiplex PCR assay. RNA was extracted from all samples and reverse transcribed into cDNA as template for TCR sequencing. TCRdb obtained this table from immuneACCESS and retained in-frame rearrangements with V and J assigned. These tables miss some clones; where compared with another copy, unresolved V genes account for less than half of the shortfall, and the remainder is unexplained. Here the sample has 70,000 or so clones; approximately 29% occur a single time. The ten largest clonotypes hold 15% of the sample.

Sample: CD8+ T cells sorted from blood, taken at week 4, from a patient treated with tofacitinib. All receptors derive from a human donor with alopecia areata.

A single count supports this clone. This chain connects TRBV30 to TRBJ2-4, with D perhaps TRBD1 (6 bases). The germline CDR1 and CDR2 sequences are GTSNPN and SVGIG (reference sequence). This CDR3 is 13 amino acids long. V was trimmed by 2 bases and J by 9 bases, leaving 14 bases between them. CDR3 in DNA: TGTGCCTGGAGTACACAGGGTTACGGCATTCAGTACTTC. Translating gives CAWSTQGYGIQYF.

V is TRBV15 and J is TRBJ2-2, with TRBD1 matching 7 bases. V was pared by 4 bases and J by 4 bases, with 9 bases of the junction left unmatched. CDR1 is LNHNV and CDR2 is YYDKDF in the germline V gene (reference sequence). This CDR3 spans 16 amino acids. CDR3 nucleotide sequence: TGTGCCACCAGCACCGGGCGACAGGGCGGCACCGGGGAGCTGTTTTTT. Protein product: CATSTGRQGGTGELFF.

Turning to this clone: The sample holds other DNA sequences that translate to the same CDR3. This rearrangement joins TRBV5-1 to TRBJ2-1; D assignment may be TRBD1 or TRBD2 (6 bases each). Germline lookup yields CDR1 SGHRS and CDR2 YFSETQ. The CDR3 loop spans 11 amino acids. Between the trimmed V and J ends, which lost 4 bases and 8 bases, there was a span of 7 bases. The CDR3 loop is CASSRGDEQFF. The CDR3 region has the DNA TGCGCCAGCAGCAGGGGGGATGAGCAGTTCTTC.

This chain links TRBV30 with TRBJ1-5; weak D call: TRBD1 (6 bases). V was shortened by 6 bases and J by 4 bases, with 10 bases between the two germline ends. The germline gives CDR1 GTSNPN, CDR2 SVGIG (reference sequence). This CDR3 spans 12 amino acids. CDR3 nucleotides: TGTGCCTGCCAGGACAGAAATCAGCCCCAGCATTTT. Amino acid sequence: CACQDRNQPQHF.

This clone turned up a few times. The chain has TRBV7-9 and TRBJ2-3; tentative D call: TRBD2 (6 bases). This CDR3 comprises 15 residues. V was pared by 10 bases and J by 4 bases, with 21 bases between. In germline, CDR1 is SEHNR, CDR2 FQNEAQ (reference sequence). The CDR3 DNA reads as TGTGCCACCTGCCGGGTCTGCGGGGCATCAGATACGCAGTATTTT. Protein product: CATCRVCGASDTQYF.

The J gene is TRBJ2-7, the V gene TRBV27, with 10 bases lining up with TRBD2. Germline values: CDR1 MNHEY, CDR2 SMNVEV (reference sequence). This CDR3 has 14 residues. V was clipped by 6 bases and J by 0 bases; unmatched bases: 2. The CDR3 DNA is TGTGCCAGCAGCTCTAGCGGGGGCTCCTACGAGCAGTACTTC. Amino acid sequence: CASSSSGGSYEQYF.

By its share, this clone is large. J is TRBJ2-1 and V is TRBV2; a possible D gene is TRBD1 (6 bases). Germline CDR1 and CDR2: SNHLY and FYNNEI. CDR3 size: 11 residues. Trimming shortened V by 10 bases and J by 7 bases, and 11 bases separated the two germline ends. This chain's CDR3 is CATYGQNEQFF. The CDR3 nucleotides are TGTGCCACCTATGGACAGAATGAGCAGTTCTTC.

The gene calls are TRBV9 and TRBJ2-7, with TRBD1 matching over 8 bases. The CDR3 consists of 15 residues. Germline CDR1 reads SGDLS; CDR2 reads YYNGEE. With V trimmed by 4 bases and J by 3 bases, 9 bases remained unmatched. The DNA for the CDR3 is TGTGCCAGCAGCTCCGGGCCGGGACAGGTCTACGAGCAGTACTTC. It translates to CASSSGPGQVYEQYF. The variable domain in full, with the rest retrieved from reference TRBV9 and TRBJ2-7, is DSGVTQTPKHLITATGQRVTLRCSPRSGDLSVYWYQQSLDQGLQFLIQYYNGEERAKGNILERFSAQQFPDLHSELNLSSLELGDSALYFCASSSGPGQVYEQYFGPGTRLTVT.

The table lists this clone with a few counts. This sequence joins TRBV30 and TRBJ2-7; 7 nucleotides line up with TRBD2. Germline lookup yields CDR1 GTSNPN and CDR2 SVGIG (reference sequence). V was pared by 0 bases and J by 4 bases, with 15 bases of the junction left unmatched. The CDR3 contains 17 residues. The CDR3 DNA is TGTGCCTGGAGTGTACGAATGGGGGGAGGGCCAAATTACGAGCAGTACTTC. Encoded protein: CAWSVRMGGGPNYEQYF.

This clone turned up a few times. This sample also contains other DNA sequences that code for the same CDR3. The chain carries TRBV29-1 and TRBJ2-7; TRBD2 matches at 10 bases. V was pared by 4 bases and J by 0 bases, with 0 bases of the junction left unmatched. The CDR3 consists of 13 residues. Germline CDR1 is SQVTM and CDR2 is ANQGSEA. The CDR3 here is CSVASGSSYEQYF. The CDR3 nucleotides are TGCAGCGTTGCTAGCGGGAGCTCCTACGAGCAGTACTTC.

The chain joins TRBV23-1 to TRBJ1-1; D is ambiguous. TRBV23-1 is an ORF, with its function uncertain. The V gene lost 1 base and the J gene lost 6 bases, with 18 bases spanning the gap. The CDR3 runs 16 residues. CDR3 sequence: CASSQFGRHTAPEAFF. CDR3 sequence (DNA): TGCGCCAGCAGTCAATTCGGCCGACACACCGCCCCTGAAGCTTTCTTT.

The V call is TRBV28, the J call TRBJ2-1; D tentatively reads TRBD1 or TRBD2 (5 bases each). With 5 bases removed from V and 5 bases from J, the gap between germline ends came to 16 bases. CDR3 length: 15 amino acids. The V gene's germline CDR1 is MDHEN and CDR2 SYDVKM. The CDR3 reads CASSPGTVGDNEQFF. CDR3 sequence (DNA): TGTGCCAGCAGTCCCGGGACGGTGGGGGACAATGAGCAGTTCTTC.

Points on this clone: A much larger clone differs by one base, so this may be a read error. The gene calls are TRBV11-2 and TRBJ2-3; D not certain. The CDR3 is 12 amino acids. Germline CDR1 reads SGHAT; CDR2 reads FQNNGV. V was shortened by 2 bases and J by 4 bases, with 4 bases between the two germline ends. The chain's CDR3 is CASSLTPDTQYF. The CDR3 region has the DNA TGTGCCAGCAGCTTAACGCCAGATACGCAGTATTTT.

The sample holds a few counts of this clone. The V gene is TRBV30, the J gene TRBJ1-2; D not resolved. This CDR3 has 14 residues. Germline V CDR1 and CDR2: GTSNPN, SVGIG (reference sequence). V was clipped by 1 base and J by 3 bases, with 12 bases between them. As DNA, the CDR3 is TGTGCCTGGAGTGGAGGACCCATCCACTATGGCTACACCTTC. It translates to CAWSGGPIHYGYTF.

V and J are TRBV28 and TRBJ2-3; 8 nucleotides agree with TRBD2. The germline gives CDR1 MDHEN, CDR2 SYDVKM. The CDR3 covers 16 residues. J gave up 5 bases and V 2 bases, and 9 bases lay outside the gene matches. The CDR3 loop is CASSLKWREVKDTQYF. The CDR3 DNA sequence: TGTGCCAGCAGTTTAAAATGGCGGGAGGTAAAAGATACGCAGTATTTT.

V usage is TRBV15 and J usage is TRBJ2-1; 7 bases line up with TRBD2. The CDR3 has 16 amino acids. Germline assignment: CDR1 LNHNV and CDR2 YYDKDF (reference sequence). J gave up 4 bases and V 3 bases, and 9 bases lay outside the gene matches. The CDR3 DNA is TGTGCCACCAGCAGGGGGGAGGGACTAACTTACAATGAGCAGTTCTTC. This encodes CATSRGEGLTYNEQFF.

V and J are TRBV6-1 and TRBJ2-3, with TRBD2 matching over 11 bases. This CDR3 has 15 amino acids. V gave up 3 bases and J gave up 4 bases; unmatched junction bases: 3. The germline V gene has CDR1 MNHNS and CDR2 SASEGT. The DNA for the CDR3 is TGTGCCAGCAGTGAGATAGCGGGAGGGCCAGATACGCAGTATTTT. This encodes CASSEIAGGPDTQYF.

The DNA for the CDR3 is TGCAGCGTTGAGGGACTAGGCCCAAGCTCCTACGAGCAGTACTTC. This sequence encodes CSVEGLGPSSYEQYF. This chain uses TRBV29-1 with TRBJ2-7, with 8 bases lining up with TRBD2. V shed 3 bases and J 0 bases; nucleotides not matched to a gene: 7. CDR3 length equals 15 residues. Germline CDR1 is SQVTM and CDR2 is ANQGSEA.

The gene calls are TRBV30 and TRBJ2-7; D may be TRBD1 (5 bases). The CDR3 contains 12 residues. CDR1 and CDR2 from the germline V gene are GTSNPN and SVGIG (reference sequence). Trimming stripped 3 bases from V and 5 bases from J, with 11 bases between. The CDR3 DNA is TGTGCCTGGAGCCCCCAGGGAAACGAGCAGTACTTC. Translation: CAWSPQGNEQYF.

This clone was found a few times. The V and J genes are TRBV10-3 and TRBJ2-3, with 11 nucleotides matching TRBD2. Germline V gene sequence: CDR1 ENHRY, CDR2 SYGVKD. CDR3 size: 18 residues. V shed 8 bases and J 6 bases; nucleotides not matched to a gene: 19. The DNA for the CDR3 is TGTGCCATCGGACCCGACAACCCGACTAGCGGGAATGCTGATACGCAGTATTTT. Translation: CAIGPDNPTSGNADTQYF.

The CDR3 spells CASSRAGELFF. The CDR3, as DNA: TGTGCCAGCAGCCGAGCCGGGGAGCTGTTTTTT. V is TRBV9 and J is TRBJ2-2; D gene unclear. Between the trimmed V and J ends, which lost 4 bases and 6 bases, there was a span of 4 bases. Germline V gene lookup returns CDR1 SGDLS and CDR2 YYNGEE. The CDR3 totals 11 residues.